The T cell receptor (beta chain) described here comes from a study of T cells in narcolepsy. General study results and limits: HCRT-specific and TRIB2-specific autoreactive clonotypes appeared among same-patient CSF and blood CD4+ clonotypes.

Generated by immunoSEQ multiplex PCR, the TCRdb table keeps only in-frame clones and is missing some. The table lists just under 30,000 clones, about 87% of them singletons, with roughly 1% in the top ten. Trimming took 4 bases from V and 4 from J; bases not matched to a gene: 8. Germline V gene lookup returns CDR1 SGDLS and CDR2 YYNGEE. The CDR3 totals 17 residues. Worth noting for this clone: Its antigen remains unidentified. The same CDR3 is also encoded by other DNA sequences in this sample.

V gene TRBV9 combines with J gene TRBJ2-2; 12 positions match TRBD2. Sequencing used memory (CD45RA-) CD4+ T cells from blood. The clonotype was recovered from a human donor in good health. The CDR3 DNA sequence: TGTGCCAGCAGCCCTACTAGCGGGAGGTGGACCACCGGGGAGCTGTTTTTT. It yields the protein CASSPTSGRWTTGELFF.